This TCR beta chain emerged from a study of shared clonotypes between healthy human individuals. Deletions cut 2 bases from V and 6 bases from J, with 13 bases between. Germline lookup yields CDR1 SGHRS and CDR2 YFSETQ. This CDR3 is 14 amino acids long. On this clone itself: The antigen is undetermined.

Using immunoSEQ multiplex PCR, the repertoire was profiled, and TCRdb retains in-frame clones only, with some absent. The sample records about 180,000 clones, 85% to 95% being singletons. Study-wide findings and caveats: As a rule, naive subsets had a larger estimated richness than memory subsets.

The V call is TRBV5-1, the J call TRBJ2-3, with D hard to call. This receptor was obtained from a woman aged 25 to 39 in good health. The specimen was naive CD4+ T cells sorted from blood. Subset noted: CD45RA+ positively selected. CDR3 sequence reads: CASSFETPTDTQYF. The CDR3 nucleotides read TGCGCCAGCAGCTTCGAAACACCCACGGATACGCAGTATTTT.